This is a list of T cell receptor beta chains from one sample in a study of T cells in localized non-small cell lung cancer. Assay: immunoSEQ multiplex PCR; the TCRdb copy retains only in-frame clones and omits some. In the table there are some 41,000 clones, 90% to 95% of which are singletons. Material: PBMCs, obtained before any cancer treatment. These receptors all come from a woman aged 40-70 years with stage II lung adenocarcinoma. Both conserved end residues are part of each CDR3. The D gene is left open where the match is weak. Only some rows state a clone size, as once, few, many or a class for expanded clones.

J	D	size	V	DNA	CDR3
TRBJ2-2	NA	NA	TRBV5-1	TGCGCCAGCAGCTTGGTACGGAGGGACACCGGGGAGCTGTTTTTT	CASSLVRRDTGELFF
TRBJ2-5	TRBD2	NA	TRBV28	TGTGCCAGCAGTTTACCGACTAGCGGCCAAGAGACCCAGTACTTC	CASSLPTSGQETQYF
TRBJ2-1	TRBD1	NA	TRBV6-6	TGTGCCAGCAGAAATCCAGAACAGGGGGCTGGGAATGAGCAGTTCTTC	CASRNPEQGAGNEQFF
TRBJ1-2	NA	once	TRBV21-1	TGTGCCAGCAGCAAAGATCGAGGTTCCTATGGCTACACCTTC	CASSKDRGSYGYTF
TRBJ2-1	TRBD1	NA	TRBV19	TGTGCCAGTAGTAATCACAGGGGATTGGGCAATGAGCAGTTCTTC	CASSNHRGLGNEQFF
TRBJ1-3	TRBD1	NA	TRBV5-4	TGTGCCAGCAGCTACCGACAGGGCTCTGGAAACACCATATATTTT	CASSYRQGSGNTIYF
TRBJ1-1	NA	NA	TRBV7-9	TGTGCCAGCAGCCCCCGGGGCGAGCTGGCTTTCTTT	CASSPRGELAFF
TRBJ2-1	TRBD2	NA	TRBV10-2	TGCGCCAGCAGTCGTCTAGCGGGAGGAGGCTATGAGCAGTTCTTC	CASSRLAGGGYEQFF
TRBJ2-1	NA	NA	TRBV4-2	TGTGCCAGCAGCCAAGGTGGCCTACCTCCTAGAAATGAGCAGTTCTTC	CASSQGGLPPRNEQFF
TRBJ1-3	TRBD1	NA	TRBV5-1	TGCGCCAGCAGCTTTTCCCCACAGGGGCCAGGAAACACCATATATTTT	CASSFSPQGPGNTIYF
TRBJ2-7	NA	NA	TRBV9	TGTGCCAGCAGCGTAGGGAGGGGCGCCTACGAGCAGTACTTC	CASSVGRGAYEQYF
TRBJ2-7	NA	NA	TRBV19	TGTGCCAGTAGGGAGGGAAGAGACAATTACGAGCAGTACTTC	CASREGRDNYEQYF
TRBJ2-3	TRBD2	NA	TRBV7-2	TGTGCCAGCAGTTCGGGACTAGCGGGGTATACGCAGTATTTT	CASSSGLAGYTQYF
TRBJ1-1	NA	NA	TRBV6-5	TGTGCCAGCAGCCCCGGGACACGGAACACTGAAGCTTTCTTT	CASSPGTRNTEAFF
TRBJ1-2	NA	NA	TRBV5-1	TGCGCCAGCAGCTCCGCGGACAGACGCTATGGCTACACCTTC	CASSSADRRYGYTF
TRBJ2-5	TRBD1	NA	TRBV5-1	TGCGCCAGCAGCCAGGGACAGGGGATCGGGACCCAGTACTTC	CASSQGQGIGTQYF
TRBJ2-7	NA	NA	TRBV7-9	TGTGCCACCTCGCGCTTGGAGGGTGGGAAGGACGAGCAGTACTTC	CATSRLEGGKDEQYF
TRBJ1-1	NA	once	TRBV7-3	TGTGCCAGCAGCTCGTCGGGGCTTAACACTGAAGCTTTCTTT	CASSSSGLNTEAFF
TRBJ1-6	NA	NA	TRBV5-1	TGCGCCAGCAGCCCGGCCGGGGTCCATAATTCACCCCTCCACTTT	CASSPAGVHNSPLHF
TRBJ2-2	NA	once	TRBV9	TGTGCCAGCAGCGTAGGCACCAAAGGTAACACCGGGGAGCTGTTTTTT	CASSVGTKGNTGELFF
TRBJ2-2	NA	NA	TRBV19	TGTGCCAGTAGTATTACGGGCTACCCAACCGGGGAGCTGTTTTTT	CASSITGYPTGELFF
TRBJ2-7	NA	NA	TRBV27	TGTGCCAGCTTACGGATCTACGAGCAGTACTTC	CASLRIYEQYF
TRBJ2-7	TRBD2	NA	TRBV5-4	TGTGCCAGCAGCTTGGGACTAGCGGGAGCCGAGCAGTACTTC	CASSLGLAGAEQYF
TRBJ2-3	TRBD2	NA	TRBV27	TGTGCCAGCAGGCCTCTAGCGGGAGTGTACACAGATACGCAGTATTTT	CASRPLAGVYTDTQYF
TRBJ2-7	NA	NA	TRBV28	TGTGCCAGCAGCGGGACTCAGCGGTACGAGCAGTACTTC	CASSGTQRYEQYF
TRBJ2-2	TRBD2	NA	TRBV28	TGTGCCAGCAGTTTTAATCGTCGACTAGCGGGTGTGGGGGACTGGGAGCTGTTTTTT	CASSFNRRLAGVGDWELFF
TRBJ1-5	NA	NA	TRBV2	TGTGCCAGCAGCCAAGGGGGAGAGGGGGGTCAGCCCCAGCATTTT	CASSQGGEGGQPQHF
TRBJ2-3	NA	NA	TRBV29-1	TGCAGCGTTATCAGGTCCACAGATACGCAGTATTTT	CSVIRSTDTQYF
TRBJ1-1	TRBD1	NA	TRBV10-3	TGTGCCATCAGTGGATTAGGACAGGGGGCCACTGAAGCTTTCTTT	CAISGLGQGATEAFF
TRBJ1-4	NA	once	TRBV5-1	TGCGCCAGCAGCCGGACATGGCGTGACGAAAAACTGTTTTTT	CASSRTWRDEKLFF
TRBJ1-5	TRBD1	NA	TRBV6-1	TGTGCCAGCACTGCGACAGGGGGCCTTAGTCAGCCCCAGCATTTT	CASTATGGLSQPQHF
TRBJ2-7	TRBD2	NA	TRBV5-1	TGCGCCAGCAGCTTGGAGACTAGCGGGGGGACTACCTACGAGCAGTACTTC	CASSLETSGGTTYEQYF
TRBJ2-4	TRBD2	NA	TRBV7-9	TGTGCCAGCAGCGCCCAAGCGGGAGCAGGGCCCAAAAACATTCAGTACTTC	CASSAQAGAGPKNIQYF
TRBJ1-6	NA	NA	TRBV6-5	TGTGCCAGCAGTTATACGCACGTCGGATATAATTCACCCCTCCACTTT	CASSYTHVGYNSPLHF
TRBJ2-5	TRBD2	NA	TRBV5-8	TGTGCCAGCAGCTTGGGAAGGGGAGGGTATAGGAGCCAAGAGACCCAGTACTTC	CASSLGRGGYRSQETQYF
TRBJ2-1	NA	NA	TRBV7-9	TGTGCCAGCAGCTTTGAAGCGAGTTTCAATGAGCAGTTCTTC	CASSFEASFNEQFF
TRBJ2-5	NA	NA	TRBV6-6	TGTGCCAGCAGTTACGGGCTAGCGCTAAACCAAGAGACCCAGTACTTC	CASSYGLALNQETQYF
TRBJ1-3	TRBD1	NA	TRBV5-3	TGTGCCAGAAGCCCTATCAGGGGGCGTGGAAACACCATATATTTT	CARSPIRGRGNTIYF
TRBJ1-2	NA	NA	TRBV6-4	TGTGCCAGCAGTGACTCCCCGACCAGGGAGGGCTATGGCTACACCTTC	CASSDSPTREGYGYTF
TRBJ1-1	TRBD1	NA	TRBV5-1	TGCGCCAGCAGCTCATCACAGGGGGCGACTGAAGCTTTCTTT	CASSSSQGATEAFF
TRBJ1-6	TRBD1	NA	TRBV28	TGTGCCAGCTACAGGGGCGGGGGATCACCCCTCCACTTT	CASYRGGGSPLHF
TRBJ1-1	TRBD1	NA	TRBV7-9	TGTGCCAGCAGCTTAGCGGGACAGCTGAACACTGAAGCTTTCTTT	CASSLAGQLNTEAFF
TRBJ2-3	TRBD2	once	TRBV19	TGTGCCAGTACTCCCCTAGCGGGAGGCGCAGATACGCAGTATTTT	CASTPLAGGADTQYF
TRBJ2-1	NA	NA	TRBV10-1	TGCGCCAGCAGCCCCGGGAGCTCCTACAATGAGCAGTTCTTC	CASSPGSSYNEQFF
TRBJ1-1	TRBD1	NA	TRBV5-6	TGTGCCAGCAGCCCCGGGACAGGAGTCAACACTGAAGCTTTCTTT	CASSPGTGVNTEAFF
TRBJ1-2	NA	once	TRBV5-6	TGTGCCAGCAGCTTGGGCGGGGCCTCGGACTACACCTTC	CASSLGGASDYTF
TRBJ2-7	TRBD1	once	TRBV5-1	TGCGCCAGCAGCTTCGGGACAGCCAACTACGAGCAGTACTTC	CASSFGTANYEQYF
TRBJ1-1	NA	NA	TRBV4-1	TGCGCCAGCAGCCAAGAATTCGGACAGACCTTGAACACTGAAGCTTTCTTT	CASSQEFGQTLNTEAFF
TRBJ2-7	NA	NA	TRBV1	TGCACCAGCAGCCAAGAGACAGGACAATACGAGCAGTACTTC	CTSSQETGQYEQYF
TRBJ2-1	TRBD2	NA	TRBV19	TGTGCCAGTAGTAAGGGGTGGACTAGCGGGAGGATTGAGCAGTTCTTC	CASSKGWTSGRIEQFF
TRBJ1-1	NA	NA	TRBV6-6	TGTGCCAGCAGTTACCGGGGCCACACTGAAGCTTTCTTT	CASSYRGHTEAFF
TRBJ1-5	TRBD1	few	TRBV5-3	TGTGCCAGAAGCTCCAGGGGGCGCAATCAGCCCCAGCATTTT	CARSSRGRNQPQHF
TRBJ2-1	NA	NA	TRBV27	TGTGCCAGCAGTTCACCACCCCCCTACAATGAGCAGTTCTTC	CASSSPPPYNEQFF